Reported below is one T cell receptor beta chain. Antigen: not known. The entry originates in a study of memory CD4+ T cells and cytomegalovirus serostatus. Whole-study results and caveats: The CMV-associated TCR signature appears largely within the CD4+ memory repertoire.

Method: immunoSEQ multiplex PCR; TCRdb's copy keeps in-frame clones and lacks some. Of about 39,000 clones in the sample, about 73% were seen once. V shed 4 bases and J 4 bases; nucleotides not matched to a gene: 14. This CDR3 region has 17 residues. The germline CDR1 and CDR2 sequences are SGHAT and FQNNGV. Single viable CD3+CD4+CD8-CD45RO+ cells were sorted as the memory CD4+ T cells. Serum IgG to CMV pp150, pp28, p38 and p52 defined serostatus. Sequenced material: memory CD4+ T cells from blood. The V call is TRBV11-2, the J call TRBJ1-2; 8 nucleotides align to TRBD1. The origin of this receptor is an adult in good health and CMV-seronegative. The CDR3 sequence: CASSSTLVPDRVYGYTF. CDR3 nucleotides: TGTGCCAGCAGCTCTACACTTGTGCCGGACAGGGTCTATGGCTACACCTTC.